This T cell receptor beta chain was recorded in a study of shared clonotypes between healthy human individuals. Only in-frame clones appear in the TCRdb table, and some are missing; sequencing was by immunoSEQ multiplex PCR. The repertoire holds 300,000 to 400,000 clones, with around 70% as singletons. CDR3 size: 14 residues. Trimming shortened V by 3 bases and J by 5 bases, and 15 bases separated the two germline ends. Germline-derived CDR1 and CDR2 are SGHRS and YFSETQ. The genes are TRBV5-1 and TRBJ2-7, with TRBD1 as a possible D gene (5 bases). The sample was memory CD4+ T cells sorted from blood. This sample's subset: CD45RA-negative fraction. This receptor was taken from a man aged 30-40 years in good health. CDR3 residues: CASSYQGSPNEQYF. The CDR3 coding sequence is TGCGCCAGCAGCTACCAGGGATCGCCCAACGAGCAGTACTTC.